A single sample is the source of the 19 T cell receptor beta chains below, sequenced in a study of blood T cells in healthy people across ages. Primers used in a second PCR of roughly 7 to 11 cycles were a sample-barcoded 5' primer and a J-beta primer mix. TCRdb redid the calling of the 5' RACE reads with MiXCR, one entry per CDR3 protein. The sample includes about 1.8 million distinct CDR3 sequences, roughly 52% of them seen just once. The sample comprised blood. The receptors here all came from a middle-aged woman in good health.

This clonotype was detected only a few times. The gene calls are TRBV6-5 and TRBJ2-1, with D possibly TRBD2 on 5 matching bases. CDR1 is MNHEY, CDR2 SVGAGI, per germline. This CDR3 has 14 amino acids. V lost 6 bases to trimming and J lost 7 bases, with 16 bases between them. CDR3 bases: TGTGCCAGCAGACTAGGAAAATATGGGAATGAGCAGTTCTTC. Protein product: CASRLGKYGNEQFF.

This clonotype was counted between two and nine times. The chain couples TRBV7-2 to TRBJ2-7, with D maybe TRBD1 (5 bases). Germline-derived CDR1 and CDR2 are SGHTA and FQGNSA. Trimming removed 3 bases at V and 0 bases at J, with 15 bases between. The CDR3 consists of 16 residues. The DNA of the CDR3 is TGTGCCAGCAGCTTTAGGCAGGGAATTAGCTCCTACGAGCAGTACTTC. Encoded protein: CASSFRQGISSYEQYF.

Regarding this clonotype: This may arise from a read error, as a much more abundant clone is one base away. This rearrangement joins TRBV12-3 or TRBV12-4 to TRBJ1-2, with a tentative D call TRBD1 (5 bases). Trimming pared 1 base from V and 9 bases from J, leaving 9 bases between. The CDR3 totals 12 residues. The CDR3 coding sequence is TGTGCCAGCAGTTTAGTGGGGGATAGCTACACCTTC. It codes for CASSLVGDSYTF.

This clonotype was detected only a few times. J is TRBJ1-6 and V is TRBV7-2; D is perhaps TRBD1 (6 bases). This CDR3 contains 16 residues. Trimming removed 4 bases at V and 9 bases at J, with 19 bases between. Germline CDR1 SGHTA, CDR2 FQGNSA. The CDR3 DNA sequence: TGTGCCAGCAGCTCCGGACAGCGTAACCGTGGTTCACCCCTCCACTTT. Encoded protein: CASSSGQRNRGSPLHF.

This chain joins TRBV12-3 or TRBV12-4 and TRBJ2-2; 7 positions match TRBD1. Trimming cost V 6 bases and J 1 base; bases outside gene matches: 2. This CDR3 has 14 amino acids. CDR3 in amino acids: CASSRQGNTGELFF. CDR3 nucleotide sequence: TGTGCCAGCAGCAGACAGGGGAACACCGGGGAGCTGTTTTTT.

The chain recombines TRBV27 with TRBJ2-3; 11 nucleotides align to TRBD2. CDR1 and CDR2 (germline): MNHEY, SMNVEV (reference sequence). This CDR3 contains 16 residues. J lost 4 bases, V lost 5 bases, and 8 bases had no gene match. The CDR3 DNA reads TGTGCCAGCAGTAAAATTAGCGGGGGGGAGGCAGATACGCAGTATTTT. As protein: CASSKISGGEADTQYF.

This clonotype has just a few counts. V gene TRBV28 combines with J gene TRBJ2-5; 7 nucleotides match TRBD1. With 4 bases clipped from V and 2 bases from J, the junction kept 13 bases outside the gene matches. The CDR3 is made up of 17 amino acids. Germline-derived CDR1 and CDR2 are MDHEN and SYDVKM. As DNA, the CDR3 is TGTGCCAGCAGTTCAGGGGGACAGCTGTATAGGCAAGAGACCCAGTACTTC. Encoded protein: CASSSGGQLYRQETQYF.

The chain recombines TRBV7-9 with TRBJ1-2; unclear D gene. V was cut by 1 base and J by 7 bases, with 13 bases left in between. This CDR3 comprises 14 residues. Germline-derived CDR1 and CDR2 are SEHNR and FQNEAQ (reference sequence). The CDR3 DNA is TGTGCCAGCAGCTTAGTGGGTTCCCCACTTGGCTACACCTTC. The encoded protein is CASSLVGSPLGYTF.

The chain recombines TRBV6-2 or TRBV6-3 with TRBJ1-2, with D perhaps matching TRBD1 (6 bases). V was clipped by 6 bases and J by 5 bases, with 16 bases between them. The CDR3 extends over 14 amino acids. CDR1 and CDR2 from the germline V gene are MNHEY and SVGEGT. The CDR3 bases are TGTGCCAGCAGCCGTAACAGGGATCGGTATGGCTACACCTTC. This encodes CASSRNRDRYGYTF.

This clonotype was observed a handful of times. The V gene is TRBV25-1, the J gene TRBJ2-7; 13 nucleotides match TRBD2. Losses at the gene ends were 3 bases for V and 3 bases for J; bases not matched to a gene: 11. Per the germline V gene, CDR1 is MGHDK and CDR2 is SYGVNS. The length of the CDR3 is 18 residues. CDR3 protein: CASSDWTSGGPHHYEQYF. Here the CDR3 DNA reads TGTGCCAGCAGTGATTGGACTAGCGGGGGCCCACACCACTACGAGCAGTACTTC.

This clonotype was counted only a few times. The rearrangement uses TRBV7-9 and TRBJ2-7; tentative D call: TRBD2 (6 bases). Trimming left V 4 bases short and J 0 bases short, with 16 bases between. Per the germline V gene, CDR1 is SEHNR and CDR2 is FQNEAQ (reference sequence). This CDR3 is built from 16 residues. Here the CDR3 DNA reads TGTGCCAGCAGCTCCAAAACCGGGACTGGCTCCTACGAGCAGTACTTC. This codes for CASSSKTGTGSYEQYF.

This chain connects TRBV27 to TRBJ2-1; tentatively, D is TRBD2 (5 bases). There are 15 residues in the CDR3. The ends were cut back, 6 bases at V and 2 bases at J, with 14 bases in the middle. In germline, CDR1 is MNHEY, CDR2 SMNVEV (reference sequence). This CDR3 is CASSATSRPYNEQFF. CDR3 nucleotides: TGTGCCAGCAGCGCAACTAGTAGGCCCTACAATGAGCAGTTCTTC.

This chain connects TRBV4-3 to TRBJ1-1; 7 nucleotides match TRBD1. The CDR3 consists of 16 residues. CDR1 and CDR2 from the germline V gene are LGHNA and YSLEER. V gave up 1 base and J gave up 6 bases; unmatched junction bases: 11. The CDR3 DNA is TGCGCCAGCAGCCAAGGACTCGCGACAGGGAGGCCTGAAGCTTTCTTT. This sequence encodes CASSQGLATGRPEAFF.

The chain is built from TRBV7-3 and TRBJ1-1, with 7 bases fitting TRBD1. Germline V gives CDR1 SGHTA, CDR2 FQGTGA. The V segment lost 4 bases and the J segment 0 bases; nucleotides outside the gene matches: 2. This CDR3 has 14 residues. CDR3 sequence: CASSSTGLNTEAFF. The CDR3 region has the DNA TGTGCCAGCAGCTCGACAGGGCTGAACACTGAAGCTTTCTTT.

The chain is built from TRBV27 and TRBJ2-5, with D hard to call. V was trimmed by 0 bases and J by 2 bases, leaving 13 bases between them. In germline, CDR1 is MNHEY, CDR2 SMNVEV (reference sequence). This CDR3 contains 16 residues. The CDR3 region is CASSLSSGVGQETQYF. The CDR3 DNA follows: TGTGCCAGCAGTTTATCAAGTGGGGTGGGGCAAGAGACCCAGTACTTC.

This clonotype has a single count. V usage is TRBV6-1 and J usage is TRBJ2-5, with TRBD1 matching 11 bases. CDR3 length equals 17 residues. V was clipped by 10 bases and J by 2 bases; unmatched bases: 15. Germline V gene data show CDR1 as MNHNS and CDR2 as SASEGT. Here the CDR3 DNA reads TGTGCCACGAAATTAAACGTGGGACAGGGGGGACAAGAGACCCAGTACTTC. Translating it yields CATKLNVGQGGQETQYF.

This chain links TRBV12-3 or TRBV12-4 with TRBJ1-6, with a possible D match to TRBD1 (6 bases). The length of the CDR3 is 15 residues. Trimming pared 3 bases from V and 8 bases from J, leaving 14 bases between. The CDR3 sequence: CASSFYQGRDSPLHF. Written as DNA, the CDR3 is TGTGCCAGCAGTTTTTATCAGGGGCGGGATTCACCCCTCCACTTT.

This clonotype was counted many times. Germline is not matched at one junction end, which may reflect a read error. The rearrangement uses TRBV7-2 and TRBJ2-5; TRBD2 matches at 10 bases. Germline lookup yields CDR1 SGHTA and CDR2 FQGNSA. The CDR3 length is 14 residues. The chain's CDR3 is CASSFSSGGETQYF. The CDR3 DNA is TGCGCCAGCAGTTTTTCTAGCGGGGGTGAGACCCAGTACTTC. Together with reference TRBV7-2 and TRBJ2-5, the CDR3 gives the full variable domain: GAGVSQSPSNKVTEKGKDVELRCDPISGHTALYWYRQSLGQGLEFLIYFQGNSAPDKSGLPSDRFSAERTGGSVSTLTIQRTQQEDSAVYLCASSFSSGGETQYFGPGTRLLVL.

This clonotype was counted a single time. The chain recombines TRBV12-3 or TRBV12-4 with TRBJ1-4; a weak D match, TRBD1 (5 bases). The CDR3 has 13 amino acids. The germline V and J ends were trimmed by 11 bases and 7 bases, with 17 bases remaining between them. CDR3 sequence reads: CASVGGSGEKLFF. As DNA, the CDR3 is TGTGCCTCGGTCGGGGGGTCGGGTGAAAAACTGTTTTTT.